One TCR beta chain is described in this entry. Measured with immunoSEQ multiplex PCR; TCRdb has only the in-frame clones, and not every one. The sample holds 200,000 to 250,000 clones, nearly 90% seen once. The CDR3 spans 14 residues. CDR1 and CDR2 from the germline V gene are SGDLS and YYNGEE. The junction had 8 bases not matched to a gene; V was cut back by 6 bases and J by 6 bases. The data originate from a study of blood T cell repertoires in COVID-19. The V and J genes are TRBV9 and TRBJ2-2, with TRBD2 matching over 7 bases. This TCR was recovered from a woman aged 18-29 years who had recovered from COVID-19. The sample comprised peripheral blood. Here the CDR3 reads CASMGSSGAGELFF. CDR3 DNA sequence: TGTGCCAGCATGGGTTCTAGCGGTGCCGGGGAGCTGTTTTTT.